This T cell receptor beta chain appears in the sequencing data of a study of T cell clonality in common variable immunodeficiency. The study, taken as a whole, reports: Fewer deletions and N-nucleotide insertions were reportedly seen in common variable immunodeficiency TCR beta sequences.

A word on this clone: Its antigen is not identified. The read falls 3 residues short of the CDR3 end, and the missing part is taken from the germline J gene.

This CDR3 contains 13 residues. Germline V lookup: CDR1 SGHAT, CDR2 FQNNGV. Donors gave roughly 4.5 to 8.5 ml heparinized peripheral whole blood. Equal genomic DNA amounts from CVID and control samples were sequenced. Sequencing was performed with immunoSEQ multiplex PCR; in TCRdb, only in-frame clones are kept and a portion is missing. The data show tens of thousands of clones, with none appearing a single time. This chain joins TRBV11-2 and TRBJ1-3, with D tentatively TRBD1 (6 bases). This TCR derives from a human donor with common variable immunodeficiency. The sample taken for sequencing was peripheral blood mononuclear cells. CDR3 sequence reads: CASSSPQGNQIYF. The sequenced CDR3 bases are TGTGCCAGCAGCTCCCCCCAGGGGAACCAA.